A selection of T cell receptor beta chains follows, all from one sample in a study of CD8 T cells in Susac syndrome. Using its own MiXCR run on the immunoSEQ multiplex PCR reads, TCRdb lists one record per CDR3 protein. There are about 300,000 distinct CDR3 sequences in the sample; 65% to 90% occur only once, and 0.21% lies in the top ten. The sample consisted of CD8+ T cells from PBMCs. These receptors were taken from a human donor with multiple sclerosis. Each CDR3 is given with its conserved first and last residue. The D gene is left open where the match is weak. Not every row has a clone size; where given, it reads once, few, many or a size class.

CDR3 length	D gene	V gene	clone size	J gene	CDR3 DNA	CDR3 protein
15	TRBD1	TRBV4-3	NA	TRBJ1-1	TGCGCCAGCAGCCAAGAGGACAGGGCATCCGCTGAAGCTTTCTTT	CASSQEDRASAEAFF
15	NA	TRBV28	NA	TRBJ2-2	TGTGCCAGCACACTTGGGGGGACCAACACCGGGGAGCTGTTTTTT	CASTLGGTNTGELFF
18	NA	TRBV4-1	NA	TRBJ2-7	TGCGCCAGCAGCCCCCCCGGGGGCCTCACAAAGCCGGAATACGAGCAGTACTTC	CASSPPGGLTKPEYEQYF
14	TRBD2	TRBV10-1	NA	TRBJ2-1	TGCGCCAGCAGTGACCCCCGGGAGGGCAATGAGCAGTTCTTC	CASSDPREGNEQFF
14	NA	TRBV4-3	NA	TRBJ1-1	TGCGCCAGCAGCCTTACACGGGAGAACACTGAAGCTTTCTTT	CASSLTRENTEAFF
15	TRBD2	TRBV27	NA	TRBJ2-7	TGTGCCAGCAGTTTATTACCGGGAGGGATCTACGAGCAGTACTTC	CASSLLPGGIYEQYF
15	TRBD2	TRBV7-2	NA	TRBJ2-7	TGTGCCAGCAGCTTCCTAGCGGGAGTCTTCTACGAGCAGTACTTC	CASSFLAGVFYEQYF
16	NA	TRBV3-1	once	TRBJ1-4	TGTGCCAGCAGCCCCCTTACGGGGCATGACAATGAAAAACTGTTTTTT	CASSPLTGHDNEKLFF
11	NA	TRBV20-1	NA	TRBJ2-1	TGCAGTGCCAGGTTAGCCAATGAGCAGTTCTTC	CSARLANEQFF
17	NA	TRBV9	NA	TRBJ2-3	TGTGCCAGCAGCTTCCATAAGGACCGGGTACTCACAGATACGCAGTATTTT	CASSFHKDRVLTDTQYF
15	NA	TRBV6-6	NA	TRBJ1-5	TGTGCCAGCACCACCTGGGAACAGGGCCGCCAGCCCCAGCATTTT	CASTTWEQGRQPQHF
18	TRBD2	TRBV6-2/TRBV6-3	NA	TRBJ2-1	TGTGCCAGCAGTTACGGACTAGCGGGAGGGCCGTGGATCGATGAGCAGTTCTTC	CASSYGLAGGPWIDEQFF
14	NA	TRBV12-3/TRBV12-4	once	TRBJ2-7	TGTGCCAGCTTACAGACGGCAGGTTCTTACGAGCAGTACTTC	CASLQTAGSYEQYF
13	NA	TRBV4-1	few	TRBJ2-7	TGCGCCAGCAGCCAAGCCCTCCCCCTGGAGCAGTACTTC	CASSQALPLEQYF
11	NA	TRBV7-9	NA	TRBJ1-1	TGTGCCAGCAGCTCGGCGGTCGAAGCTTTCTTT	CASSSAVEAFF
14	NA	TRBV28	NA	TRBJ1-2	TGTGCCAGTTCCCCCCGCGGGACCGAATATGGCTACACCTTC	CASSPRGTEYGYTF
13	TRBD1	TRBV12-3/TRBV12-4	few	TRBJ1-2	TGTGCCAGCAGTTTGACAGGGGGCTATGGCTACACCTTC	CASSLTGGYGYTF
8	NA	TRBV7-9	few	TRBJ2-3	TGTGCCAGCAGCTTGCAGTATTTT	CASSLQYF
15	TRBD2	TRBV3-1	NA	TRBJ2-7	TGTGCCAGCAGCTTTTCTAGCGGGAGTGTCTACGAGCAGTACTTC	CASSFSSGSVYEQYF
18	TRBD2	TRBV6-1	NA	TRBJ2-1	TGTGCCAGCAGTCTTAAACCCCTAGCGGGCCGCTCCTACAATGAGCAGTTCTTC	CASSLKPLAGRSYNEQFF
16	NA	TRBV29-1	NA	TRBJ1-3	TGCAGCGTTGAAGATCCGGGCCCTAGCTCTGGAAACACCATATATTTT	CSVEDPGPSSGNTIYF
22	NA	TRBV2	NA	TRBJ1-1	TGTGCCAGCAGTGAAGCGATTATGGGGAGTCGTCCGAGTCATGTAGGTGACACTGAAGCTTTCTTT	CASSEAIMGSRPSHVGDTEAFF
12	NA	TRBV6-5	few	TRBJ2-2	TGTGCCAGCAGTTCTGGGGCCGGGGAGCTGTTTTTT	CASSSGAGELFF
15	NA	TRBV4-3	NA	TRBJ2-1	TGCGCCAGCAGCCAAGACGGCAAGAACTACAATGAGCAGTTCTTC	CASSQDGKNYNEQFF
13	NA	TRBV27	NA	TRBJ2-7	TGTGCCAGCAGTTTATGGCGGGGTTACGAGCAGTACTTC	CASSLWRGYEQYF
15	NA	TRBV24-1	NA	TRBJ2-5	TGTGCCACCAGTGACCCTCCCGGGGGAACGGAGACCCAGTACTTC	CATSDPPGGTETQYF
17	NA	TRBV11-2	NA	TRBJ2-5	TGTGCCAGCAGCTCGAACACAGGGTCCTACCGGACAGAGACCCAGTACTTC	CASSSNTGSYRTETQYF
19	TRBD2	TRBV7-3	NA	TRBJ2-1	TGTGCCAGCAGCCCAACGTTAAGGACTAGCGGGTCGGGTTGGGGTGAGCAGTTCTTC	CASSPTLRTSGSGWGEQFF
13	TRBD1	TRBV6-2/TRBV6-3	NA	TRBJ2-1	TGTGCCAGCAACGGGGACAGATACAATGAGCAGTTCTTC	CASNGDRYNEQFF
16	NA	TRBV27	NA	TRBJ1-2	TGTGCCAGCAGTTTAATCTTAGGGGACACTCTCTATGGCTACACCTTC	CASSLILGDTLYGYTF
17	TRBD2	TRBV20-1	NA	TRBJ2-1	TGCAGTGCTATCGAGGGGCTTAGCGGGAGGGCCAGGTATGAGCAGTTCTTC	CSAIEGLSGRARYEQFF
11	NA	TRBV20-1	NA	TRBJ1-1	TGCAGTGCTAGAGTCCAAGTTGAAGCTTTCTTT	CSARVQVEAFF
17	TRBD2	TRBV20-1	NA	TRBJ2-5	TGCAGTGCTACCCGTTTCCCGCTAGCGGAGGCAGGTGAGACCCAGTACTTC	CSATRFPLAEAGETQYF
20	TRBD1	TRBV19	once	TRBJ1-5	TGTGCCAGTAGTATGGGTTTTCGTCGGCTCGGACAGGGCAGCAATCAGCCCCAGCATTTT	CASSMGFRRLGQGSNQPQHF
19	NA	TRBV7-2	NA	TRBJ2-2	TGTGCCAGCAGCCCTACCGGGACTTCGTACCTTTCGAACACCGGGGAGCTGTTTTTT	CASSPTGTSYLSNTGELFF
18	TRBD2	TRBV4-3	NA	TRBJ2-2	TGCGCCAGCAGCCGCCCGGTTGCTAGCGGGAGAAACACCGGGGAGCTGTTTTTT	CASSRPVASGRNTGELFF
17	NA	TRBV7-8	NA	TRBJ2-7	TGTGCCAGCAGCTCCCCCGGGGCCGAAAGTCACTCCTACGAGCAGTACTTC	CASSSPGAESHSYEQYF
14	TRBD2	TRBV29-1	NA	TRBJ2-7	TGCAGCGTGCCGGGGGCTAGCGGGAGCCACGAGCAGTACTTC	CSVPGASGSHEQYF
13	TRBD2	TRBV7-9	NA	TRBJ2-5	TGTGCCAGTTATACTAGCGGCCAAGAGACCCAGTACTTC	CASYTSGQETQYF
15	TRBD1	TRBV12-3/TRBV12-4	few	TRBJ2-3	TGTGCCAGCAGTTTTGGGACAGGGGGCACAGATACGCAGTATTTT	CASSFGTGGTDTQYF
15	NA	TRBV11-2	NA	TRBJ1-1	TGTGCCAGCAGCTTAGATGTCGAATTGAACACTGAAGCTTTCTTT	CASSLDVELNTEAFF
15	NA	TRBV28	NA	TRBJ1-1	TGTGCCAGCAGTGCGAGCGAAAGGGGGTCCACTGAAGCTTTCTTT	CASSASERGSTEAFF
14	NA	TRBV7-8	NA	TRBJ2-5	TGTGCCAGCACCCTCATTATGAGGGGGGAGACCCAGTACTTC	CASTLIMRGETQYF
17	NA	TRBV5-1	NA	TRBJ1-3	TGCGCCAGCAGCTTCCAAACCGGGACGGGCTCTGGAAACACCATATATTTT	CASSFQTGTGSGNTIYF
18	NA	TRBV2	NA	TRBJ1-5	TGTGCCAGCAGTGATCCAGGGGCCAATGTCGAGAGCAATCAGCCCCAGCATTTT	CASSDPGANVESNQPQHF
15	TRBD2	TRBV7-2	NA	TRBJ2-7	TGTGCCAGCAGCTTAATCACGGCGGGAGGGATCGAGCAGTACTTC	CASSLITAGGIEQYF
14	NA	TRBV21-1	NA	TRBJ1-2	TGTGCCAGTTACGGCCCCAGGAAGAGCTATGGCTACACCTTC	CASYGPRKSYGYTF